This T cell receptor beta chain was profiled in a study of molecular identifiers for immune sequencing clone quantification. Study outcomes and limitations: Spiked Jurkat TCR RNA equal to one cell could reportedly be picked out among approximately 980,000 naive cells.

Using 10%, 30% or 50% RNA, naive CD8 libraries were derived from roughly 20,000 to 1,000,000 sorted cells. Based on a CD8+CD4-CCR7+CD45RA+ profile, naive CD8 T cells were sorted. CDR3 length: 15 amino acids. Looked up from germline, CDR1 is MNHEY and CDR2 is SVGAGI. The germline V and J ends were trimmed by 6 bases and 4 bases, with 19 bases remaining between them. TCRdb reanalysed the PCR reads using MiXCR and keeps one entry per CDR3 protein. The sample consists of approximately 680,000 distinct CDR3 sequences, 25% of them appearing once. Regarding this clonotype: Its antigen is unidentified.

This receptor was taken from a human donor in good health. Some libraries in this study had Jurkat cell RNA spiked in. The sequenced sample consisted of naive CD8+ T cells from blood, with Jurkat cell RNA spiked in. Subset described: FACS-sorted CD8+CD4-CCR7+CD45RA+ naive T cells. The chain is built from TRBV6-5 and TRBJ2-7; unclear D gene. CDR3 in amino acids: CASSLGIGSRYEQYF. The CDR3 DNA follows: TGTGCCAGCAGCCTGGGTATAGGGTCGAGATACGAGCAGTACTTC.